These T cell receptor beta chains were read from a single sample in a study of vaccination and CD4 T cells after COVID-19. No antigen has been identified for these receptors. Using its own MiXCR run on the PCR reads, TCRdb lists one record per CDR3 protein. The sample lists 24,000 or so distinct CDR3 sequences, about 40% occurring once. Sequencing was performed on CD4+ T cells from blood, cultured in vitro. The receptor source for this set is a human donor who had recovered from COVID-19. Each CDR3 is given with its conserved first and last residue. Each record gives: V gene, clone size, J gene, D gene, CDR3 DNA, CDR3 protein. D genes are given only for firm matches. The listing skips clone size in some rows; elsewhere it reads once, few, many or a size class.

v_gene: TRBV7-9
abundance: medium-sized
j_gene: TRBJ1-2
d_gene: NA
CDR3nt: TGTGCCACGATGGCCGGAGACTATGGCTACACCTTC
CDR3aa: CATMAGDYGYTF

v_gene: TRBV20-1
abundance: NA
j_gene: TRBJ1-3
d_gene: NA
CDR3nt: TGCAGTGCTAGCCTGGGGACTGGAAACACCATATATTTT
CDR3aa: CSASLGTGNTIYF

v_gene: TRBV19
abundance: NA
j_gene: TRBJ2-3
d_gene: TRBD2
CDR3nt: TGTGCCAGTAGTGGGACGGGGGGGACAGATACGCAGTATTTT
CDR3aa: CASSGTGGTDTQYF

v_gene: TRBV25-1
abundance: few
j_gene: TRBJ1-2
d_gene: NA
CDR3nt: TGTGCCAGCAGTGAGACCGGGTCGTTAGATGGCTACACCTTC
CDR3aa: CASSETGSLDGYTF

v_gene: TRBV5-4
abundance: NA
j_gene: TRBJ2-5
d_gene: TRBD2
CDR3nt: TGTGCCAGCAGCTCCGCACTAGCGGGGCAAGAGACCCAGTACTTC
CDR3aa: CASSSALAGQETQYF

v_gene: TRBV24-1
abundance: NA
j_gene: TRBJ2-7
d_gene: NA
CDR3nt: TGTGCCACCAGTGATCCACAGGGCCCCCCCTACGAGCAGTACTTC
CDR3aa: CATSDPQGPPYEQYF

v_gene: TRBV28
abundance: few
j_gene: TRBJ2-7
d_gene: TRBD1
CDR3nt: TGTGCCAGCAGTCCGGGGACAGCAAGCTCCTACGAGCAGTACTTC
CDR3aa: CASSPGTASSYEQYF

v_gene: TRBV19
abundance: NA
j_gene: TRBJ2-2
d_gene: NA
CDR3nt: TGTGCCAGTCAAAGGTCAGACACCGGGGAGCTGTTTTTT
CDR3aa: CASQRSDTGELFF

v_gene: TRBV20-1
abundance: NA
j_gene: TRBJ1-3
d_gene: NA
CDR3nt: TGCAGTGCCCAAACGGGGGGTAGTAGCACGAGGGACACCATATATTTT
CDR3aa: CSAQTGGSSTRDTIYF

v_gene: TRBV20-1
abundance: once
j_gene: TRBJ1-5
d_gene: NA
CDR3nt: TGCAGTGCCCCTATGGGGGGCGGTCAGCCCCAGCATTTT
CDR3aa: CSAPMGGGQPQHF

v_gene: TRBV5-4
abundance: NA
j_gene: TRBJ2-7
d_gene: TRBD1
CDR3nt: TGTGCCAGCAGCTTACAACAACAGGGGGAGCAGTACTTC
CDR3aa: CASSLQQQGEQYF

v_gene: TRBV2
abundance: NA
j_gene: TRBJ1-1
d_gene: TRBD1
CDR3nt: TGTGCCAGCAGTGAAGCGCACAGGGGGAGGACTGAAGCTTTCTTT
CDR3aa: CASSEAHRGRTEAFF

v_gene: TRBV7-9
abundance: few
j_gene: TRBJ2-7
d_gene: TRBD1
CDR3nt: TGTGCCAGCAGCTTCCGACAGGGTGGGGACGAGCAGTACTTC
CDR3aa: CASSFRQGGDEQYF

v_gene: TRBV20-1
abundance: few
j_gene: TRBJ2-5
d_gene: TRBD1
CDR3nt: TGCAGTGCCCCCCATACAGGGGAAGAGACCCAGTACTTC
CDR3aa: CSAPHTGEETQYF

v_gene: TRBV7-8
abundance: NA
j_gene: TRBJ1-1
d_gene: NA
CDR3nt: TGTGCCAGCAGCTGGCGCAACATGAACACTGAAGCTTTCTTT
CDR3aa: CASSWRNMNTEAFF

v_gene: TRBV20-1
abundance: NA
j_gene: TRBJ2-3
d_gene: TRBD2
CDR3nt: TGCAGTGCTCCGAATCGGGGGGGCTCCACAGATACGCAGTATTTT
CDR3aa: CSAPNRGGSTDTQYF

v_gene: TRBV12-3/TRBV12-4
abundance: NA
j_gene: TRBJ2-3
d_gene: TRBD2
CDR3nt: TGTGCCAGCAGACGCCTAGCGGGCACAAGCACAGATACGCAGTATTTT
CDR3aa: CASRRLAGTSTDTQYF